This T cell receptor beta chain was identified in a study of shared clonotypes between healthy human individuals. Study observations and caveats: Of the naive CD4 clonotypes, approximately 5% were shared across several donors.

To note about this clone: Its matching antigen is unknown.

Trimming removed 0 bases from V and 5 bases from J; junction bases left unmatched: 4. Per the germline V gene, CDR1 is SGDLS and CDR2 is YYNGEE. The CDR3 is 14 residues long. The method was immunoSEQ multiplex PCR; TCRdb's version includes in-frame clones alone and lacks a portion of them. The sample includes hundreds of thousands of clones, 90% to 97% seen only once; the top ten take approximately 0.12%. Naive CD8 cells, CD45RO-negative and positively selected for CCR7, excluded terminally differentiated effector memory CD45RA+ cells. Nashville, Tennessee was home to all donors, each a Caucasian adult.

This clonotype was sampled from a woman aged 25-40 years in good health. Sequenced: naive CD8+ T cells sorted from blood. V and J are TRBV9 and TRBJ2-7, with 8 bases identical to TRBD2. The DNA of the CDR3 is TGTGCCAGCAGCGTAGCGGGAGGGCCCCACGAGCAGTACTTC. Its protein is CASSVAGGPHEQYF.